This is a list of T cell receptor beta chains from one sample in a study of T cell responses to AZD1222 COVID-19 vaccine. The repertoire was sequenced with immunoSEQ multiplex PCR; TCRdb's copy has only in-frame clones and lacks some. The table has roughly 49,000 clones, more than 60% seen once. The source material was peripheral blood, sampled on day 0 of MenACWY control vaccination. Receptor source: an adult in good health. Each CDR3 is given with its conserved first and last residue. Each record gives: V gene, D gene, J gene, clone size, CDR3 DNA, CDR3 protein. The D gene is left open where the match is weak. A row's size may be missing; if present it is once, few, many or a size class.

TRBV5-6	.	TRBJ1-2	once	TGTGCCAGCAGCACAGGTGCTGCTAACTATGGCTACACCTTC	CASSTGAANYGYTF
TRBV5-1	.	TRBJ1-2	.	TGCGCCAGCAGCTTGGACAGGGCGATCTATGGCTACACCTTC	CASSLDRAIYGYTF
TRBV5-1	TRBD1	TRBJ1-1	.	TGCGCCAGCAGCCGAGGACAGGGAGGGAGGAACACTGAAGCTTTCTTT	CASSRGQGGRNTEAFF
TRBV30	TRBD2	TRBJ2-7	.	TGTGCCTGGAGTCTAGCGGGTGAGCAGTACTTC	CAWSLAGEQYF
TRBV7-8	TRBD2	TRBJ2-5	.	TGCGCCCCCAGCCGCCAGGCCCCTAGCGGGAGGGTCGTACCACAAGAGACCCAGTACTTC	CAPSRQAPSGRVVPQETQYF
TRBV6-5	.	TRBJ1-1	.	TGTGCCAGCAGTTACTCTCGAATGACTGAAGCTTTCTTT	CASSYSRMTEAFF
TRBV2	TRBD2	TRBJ2-3	.	TGTGCCAGCAGCGCCGGGACTAGCGGGGGAGACAGAAACACAGATACGCAGTATTTT	CASSAGTSGGDRNTDTQYF
TRBV19	.	TRBJ2-5	few	TGTGCCAGTAGTATAGAAGGCGAGACCCAGTACTTC	CASSIEGETQYF
TRBV6-1	.	TRBJ2-3	.	TGTGCCAGCAGTGAAGCTCGGGAGACGGATACGCAGTATTTT	CASSEARETDTQYF
TRBV18	TRBD1	TRBJ1-6	.	TGTGCCAGCTCACCACAGGGACAGGGATATAATTCACCCCTCCACTTT	CASSPQGQGYNSPLHF
TRBV2	TRBD1	TRBJ2-7	.	TGTGCCAGCAGAAGGGACAGAACCCTCTACGAGCAGTACTTC	CASRRDRTLYEQYF
TRBV5-1	TRBD1	TRBJ1-5	.	TGCGCCAGCAGCCCCGGGGACAGGGAGGGACAGCCCCAGCATTTT	CASSPGDREGQPQHF
TRBV11-3	TRBD2	TRBJ2-2	once	TGTGCCAGCAGCGGTCAGGGACTAACCGGGGAGCTGTTTTTT	CASSGQGLTGELFF
TRBV19	.	TRBJ2-1	.	TGTGCCAGTAGCAGGGAAGGTAACAATGAGCAGTTCTTC	CASSREGNNEQFF
TRBV5-4	.	TRBJ1-1	.	TGTGCCAGCAGCTTAGTTGGAGGGAACACTGAAGCTTTCTTT	CASSLVGGNTEAFF
TRBV18	TRBD1	TRBJ1-2	.	TGTGCCAGCGTCGGGACAGCCGATCCAAACATGGGCTACACCTTC	CASVGTADPNMGYTF
TRBV9	.	TRBJ1-3	few	TGTGCCAGCAGCGAGGAACCATCTAGAAACACCATATATTTT	CASSEEPSRNTIYF
TRBV5-4	.	TRBJ2-4	.	TGTGCCAGCAGCCCCGGGTACACAAAAAACATTCAGTACTTC	CASSPGYTKNIQYF
TRBV19	.	TRBJ2-4	.	TGTGCCAGTAGTATAAAGGAGGGGGCCAACATTCAGTACTTC	CASSIKEGANIQYF
TRBV2	.	TRBJ1-1	once	TGTGCCAGCACTCCCGAATTCGGCAGCACTGAAGCTTTCTTT	CASTPEFGSTEAFF
TRBV4-1	.	TRBJ2-2	.	TGCGCCAGCAGCCAAGATCTGACTTACACCGGGGAGCTGTTTTTT	CASSQDLTYTGELFF
TRBV24-1	TRBD1	TRBJ1-1	many	TGTGCCACCAGTGAATGGGGGACAGGGGTGGCTTTCTTT	CATSEWGTGVAFF
TRBV7-2	.	TRBJ2-7	few	TGTGCCAGCAGCGTCTTGGGGGAGGACCCCTACGAGCAGTACTTC	CASSVLGEDPYEQYF
TRBV20-1	.	TRBJ2-1	few	TGCAGTGCTCGACCGGTCAATGAGCAGTTCTTC	CSARPVNEQFF
TRBV7-6	TRBD1	TRBJ1-1	.	TGTGCCAGCAGCACCCGACAGGGGGACACTGAAGCTTTCTTT	CASSTRQGDTEAFF
TRBV29-1	.	TRBJ2-3	.	TGCAGCGTTGAAGCCGGGAGAGGAGATACGCAGTATTTT	CSVEAGRGDTQYF
TRBV2	.	TRBJ2-2	once	TGTGCCAGCAGTTTGGACGGAAACTTTAACACCGGGGAGCTGTTTTTT	CASSLDGNFNTGELFF
TRBV30	TRBD2	TRBJ2-3	.	TGTGCCTGGAGACTAGCGGGAGTCGGCACAGATACGCAGTATTTT	CAWRLAGVGTDTQYF
TRBV10-2	.	TRBJ1-6	.	TGCGCCAGCAGTGAGTCCATTAAGGGCAGAATCTATAATTCACCCCTCCACTTT	CASSESIKGRIYNSPLHF
TRBV29-1	.	TRBJ1-2	few	TGCAGCACCAACTCGGTGCGGGCAGGGAATACTGGCTACACCTTC	CSTNSVRAGNTGYTF
TRBV7-8	.	TRBJ2-1	.	TGTGCCAGCAGCTTAGGCCGGGACATCTTCTACAATGAGCAGTTCTTC	CASSLGRDIFYNEQFF
TRBV29-1	TRBD1	TRBJ1-1	.	TGCAGCGTTTACCCTACAGGGGGCTACACTGAAGCTTTCTTT	CSVYPTGGYTEAFF
TRBV27	.	TRBJ2-7	.	TGTGCCAGCAGTTTGGTCCCTCTTACCTACGAGCAGTACTTC	CASSLVPLTYEQYF
TRBV5-4	.	TRBJ2-2	.	TGTGCCAGCAGCGTAGGGACCGGGGAGCTGTTTTTT	CASSVGTGELFF
TRBV20-1	.	TRBJ1-1	.	TGCAGTGCCGCCGGGAGGGCTTTCTTT	CSAAGRAFF
TRBV9	.	TRBJ2-1	.	TGTGCCAGCAGCTCCGTCTCGAGGGGTTCCTCCTACAATGAGCAGTTCTTC	CASSSVSRGSSYNEQFF
TRBV12-3/TRBV12-4	.	TRBJ1-1	.	TGTGCCAGCAGTTTTACGAACACTGAAGCTTTCTTT	CASSFTNTEAFF
TRBV9	.	TRBJ2-7	.	TGTGCCAGCAGCGCCCAGGGGCAGAATCCCTACGAGCAGTACTTC	CASSAQGQNPYEQYF
TRBV28	.	TRBJ2-7	.	TGTGCCAGCAGGGGCCAAACCTACGAGCAGTACTTC	CASRGQTYEQYF
TRBV6-5	.	TRBJ2-4	.	TGTGCCAGCAGAAAGGGAGACATTCAGTACTTC	CASRKGDIQYF
TRBV5-1	TRBD1	TRBJ1-2	.	TGCGCCAGCAGCTTGACCGGGACAGTGCGGAATGGCTACACCTTC	CASSLTGTVRNGYTF
TRBV6-5	.	TRBJ1-2	.	TGTGCCAGCAGCCACGGGGCAGGGAACTATGGCTACACCTTC	CASSHGAGNYGYTF
TRBV15	.	TRBJ1-6	.	TGTGCCACCAGCCCCGAGAGGGCCGGGGGGGACAATTCACCCCTCCACTTT	CATSPERAGGDNSPLHF
TRBV7-9	.	TRBJ1-2	.	TGTGCCAGCAGCTTAACAGACTATGGCTACACCTTC	CASSLTDYGYTF
TRBV4-1	TRBD1	TRBJ1-5	.	TGCGCCAGCAGCCCGGCGACAGGGGATCAGCCCCAGCATTTT	CASSPATGDQPQHF
TRBV9	.	TRBJ2-1	.	TGTGCCAGCAGCGTAGAACCAGGTACCTACAATGAGCAGTTCTTC	CASSVEPGTYNEQFF
TRBV7-3	.	TRBJ1-3	.	TGTGCCAGCAGGATTTCTGGAAACACCATATATTTT	CASRISGNTIYF
TRBV5-1	TRBD1	TRBJ1-5	.	TGCGCCAGCAGCCCAGGGGAGACAGGGCAGCCCCAGCATTTT	CASSPGETGQPQHF
TRBV19	.	TRBJ1-5	.	TGTGCCAGTAGTGCTCAAGACAGAGTAGGACAGCCCCAGCATTTT	CASSAQDRVGQPQHF
TRBV12-5	TRBD1	TRBJ1-4	once	TGTGCTAGTGGTTTGGGACAGGGTGGAGAAAAACTGTTTTTT	CASGLGQGGEKLFF
TRBV9	.	TRBJ1-5	once	TGTGCCAGCAGTTCCGGGGAGTTTAGCAGACAGCCCCAGCATTTT	CASSSGEFSRQPQHF
TRBV14	.	TRBJ2-7	.	TGTGCCAGCAGCCAACCCTCCCGGAAGCAGTACTTC	CASSQPSRKQYF
TRBV5-6	TRBD1	TRBJ1-5	.	TGTGCCAGCAGCTTGTCTTACGGACAGGGGGCGAGGCAGCCCCAGCATTTT	CASSLSYGQGARQPQHF
TRBV9	.	TRBJ2-2	once	TGTGCCAGCAGCGTAGCTGGGGCAGGGGCGAACACCGGGGAGCTGTTTTTT	CASSVAGAGANTGELFF
TRBV6-1	.	TRBJ2-3	.	TGTGCCAGCAGTGAATCAAGGCGAACAGATACGCAGTATTTT	CASSESRRTDTQYF
TRBV6-5	.	TRBJ2-1	.	TGTGCCAGCTGGGTTCCCGGGGCTTACAATGAGCAGTTCTTC	CASWVPGAYNEQFF